This T cell receptor (beta chain) was documented in a study of cytomegalovirus exposure and HLA in healthy donors. General observations from the study: Most TCR sequences were rare, but some public TCRs occurred in many donors. The only immune exposure information that was available was CMV serostatus. In an earlier analysis, about 87% or about 30%: the productive usage of most TCR beta V segments.

Of note for this clone: Antigen unknown.

V was cut by 1 base and J by 0 bases, with 7 bases left in between. Germline CDR1 is SGHDT and CDR2 is YYEEEE. The CDR3 is made up of 14 amino acids. The PCR ran on 60 Vbeta and 13 Jbeta primers. TCRdb keeps only in-frame clones here, not all; method: immunoSEQ multiplex PCR. Of about 100,000 clones in the sample, 65% to 75% were seen once. This clonotype originated in a woman between 35 and 50 years old in good health and CMV-seronegative. The V and J genes are TRBV5-6 and TRBJ1-2; maybe TRBD1 (6 bases). The sample consisted of PBMCs. CDR3 DNA: TGTGCCAGCAGCTTGCCAGGGGCTAACTATGGCTACACCTTC. This translates into CASSLPGANYGYTF. The variable domain in full, completed from reference TRBV5-6 and TRBJ1-2, reads DAGVTQSPTHLIKTRGQQVTLRCSPKSGHDTVSWYQQALGQGPQFIFQYYEEEERQRGNFPDRFSGHQFPNYSSELNVNALLLGDSALYLCASSLPGANYGYTFGSGTRLTVV.